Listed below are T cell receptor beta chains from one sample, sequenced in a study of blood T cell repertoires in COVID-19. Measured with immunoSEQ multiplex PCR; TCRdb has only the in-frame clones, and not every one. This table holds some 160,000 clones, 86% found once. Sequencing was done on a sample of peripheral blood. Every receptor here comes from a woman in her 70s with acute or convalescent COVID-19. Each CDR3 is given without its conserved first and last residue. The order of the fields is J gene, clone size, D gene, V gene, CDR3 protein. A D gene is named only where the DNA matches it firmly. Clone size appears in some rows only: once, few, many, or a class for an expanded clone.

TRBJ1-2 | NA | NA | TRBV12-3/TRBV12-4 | ASSASGTRAYT
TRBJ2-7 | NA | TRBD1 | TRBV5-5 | ASSPVPGQGKSQY
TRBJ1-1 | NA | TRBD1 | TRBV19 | ASSIATGLGSLNTEAF
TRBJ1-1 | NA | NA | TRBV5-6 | ASSLFPTMNTEAF
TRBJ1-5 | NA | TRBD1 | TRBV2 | ASMGQYGNQPQH
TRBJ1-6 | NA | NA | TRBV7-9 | ASSLPAGYHSPLH
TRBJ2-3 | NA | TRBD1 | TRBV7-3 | ASSSQGASTDTQY
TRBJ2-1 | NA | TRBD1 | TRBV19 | ASTGDRGAYNEQF
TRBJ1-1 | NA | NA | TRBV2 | ASRADRLNTEAF
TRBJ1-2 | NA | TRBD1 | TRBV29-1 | TADRANYGYT
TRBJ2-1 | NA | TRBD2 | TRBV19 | ASNAGLVNNEQF
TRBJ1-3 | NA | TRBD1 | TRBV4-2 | ASSRPTGDSGNTIY
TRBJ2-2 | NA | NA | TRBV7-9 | ASSDHRGGNTGELF
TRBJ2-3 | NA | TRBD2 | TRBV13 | ASSTASGRMADTQY
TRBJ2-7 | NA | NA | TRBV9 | ASSVGDTSSYEQY
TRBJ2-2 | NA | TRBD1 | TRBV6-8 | ASSRPQGRDTGELF
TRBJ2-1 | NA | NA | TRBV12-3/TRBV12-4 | ASNTRPGGEQF
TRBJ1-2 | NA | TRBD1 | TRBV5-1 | ASSFATGDGYT
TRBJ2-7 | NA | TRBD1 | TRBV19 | ASSSDRVGHYEQY
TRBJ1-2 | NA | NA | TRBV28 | ASSLGGFGYT
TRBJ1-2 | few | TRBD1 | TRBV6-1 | ASSGNPGTGFGNYGYT
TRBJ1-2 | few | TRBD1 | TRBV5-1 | ASSLGQGVYGYT
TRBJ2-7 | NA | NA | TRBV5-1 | ASSLGDAGTYEQY
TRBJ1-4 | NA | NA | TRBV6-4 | ANDRRLLGKLF
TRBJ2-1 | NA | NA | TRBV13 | ASSSRSYNEQF
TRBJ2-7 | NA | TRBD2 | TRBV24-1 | ATSDLLAGLVSYEQY
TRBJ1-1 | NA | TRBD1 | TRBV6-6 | ASSRRRDSQSTEAF
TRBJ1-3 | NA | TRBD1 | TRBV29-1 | SGLDRAGNTIY
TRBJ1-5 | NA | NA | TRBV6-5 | AGGLNQPQH
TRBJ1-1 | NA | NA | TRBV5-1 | ASSAGVNTEAF
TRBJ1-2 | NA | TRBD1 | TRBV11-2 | ASSFPQGVRDYGYT
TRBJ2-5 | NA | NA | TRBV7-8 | ASSRTNQETQY
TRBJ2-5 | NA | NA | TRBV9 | ASSVDLHSVGTQY
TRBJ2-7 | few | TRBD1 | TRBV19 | ASRRDSESYEQY
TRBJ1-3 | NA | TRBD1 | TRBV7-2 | ASSSSQGASGNTIY
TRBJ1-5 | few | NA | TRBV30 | AWSIQDDQPQH
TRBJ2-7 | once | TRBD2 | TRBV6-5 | ATKRDGYEQY
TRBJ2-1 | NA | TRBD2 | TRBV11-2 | ASSLTGTSIYNEQF
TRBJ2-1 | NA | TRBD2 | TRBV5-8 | ASSFSPSGRHNNEQF
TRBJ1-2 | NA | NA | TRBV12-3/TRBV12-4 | ASSLYSRGYT
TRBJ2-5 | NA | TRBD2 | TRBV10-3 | AISAGTSGQETQY
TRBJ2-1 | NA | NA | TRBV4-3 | ASSQDFRGGSTSSYNEQF
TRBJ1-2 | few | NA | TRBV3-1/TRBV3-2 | ASSKTAPSKSGYT
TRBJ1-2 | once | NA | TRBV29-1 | SVVFSRPPGHYGYT
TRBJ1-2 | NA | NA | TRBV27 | ASSPDSLNFYGYT
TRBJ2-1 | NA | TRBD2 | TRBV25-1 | ASSEAGLLNGEQF
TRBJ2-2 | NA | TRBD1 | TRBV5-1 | ASSPIGQVNTGELF
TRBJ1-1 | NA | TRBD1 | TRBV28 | ASSSQDRGHSGGYTEAF
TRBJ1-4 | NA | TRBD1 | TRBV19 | ASSKTGGSEKLF
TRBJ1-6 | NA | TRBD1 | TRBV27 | ASSSPGTGGIYNSPLH
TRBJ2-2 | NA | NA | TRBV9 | ASSVGEPWGAGELF
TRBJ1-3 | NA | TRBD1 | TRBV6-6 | ASSGDRASGNTIY
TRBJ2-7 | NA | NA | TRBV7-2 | ASSLVPAYEQY